The 7 T cell receptor beta chains reported below all come from one sample, sequenced in a study of T cell responses to AZD1222 COVID-19 vaccine. Libraries were prepared by immunoSEQ multiplex PCR; TCRdb keeps only in-frame clonotypes and omits some of them. The sample includes about 79,000 clones, about 83% seen only once; the top ten take about 1.3%. The input for sequencing was peripheral blood, taken 28 days after the second AZD1222 dose. Receptor source: an adult who received the AZD1222 COVID-19 vaccine.

This clone has only one observation. This chain joins TRBV12-5 and TRBJ1-5; tentatively, D is TRBD1 (6 bases). Germline V gene data show CDR1 as LGHNT and CDR2 as FRNRAP. The CDR3 totals 13 residues. V was clipped by 8 bases and J by 5 bases, with 13 bases between them. CDR3: CASSWGPDQPQHF. The CDR3 coding sequence is TGTGCTAGTTCTTGGGGGCCGGATCAGCCCCAGCATTTT.

The chain has TRBV28 and TRBJ1-2, with D maybe TRBD1 (5 bases). Germline lookup yields CDR1 MDHEN and CDR2 SYDVKM. Trimming pared 5 bases from V and 6 bases from J, leaving 19 bases between. There are 15 residues in the CDR3. CDR3 in DNA: TGTGCCAGCAGTACAGACCAGGGACTTAGCGATGGCTACACCTTC. It encodes CASSTDQGLSDGYTF.

V gene TRBV7-2 combines with J gene TRBJ2-2; D is tentatively TRBD1 or TRBD2 (6 bases each). Trimming removed 4 bases at V and 0 bases at J, with 15 bases between. CDR3 length: 17 amino acids. Germline CDR1 reads SGHTA; CDR2 reads FQGNSA. The CDR3 DNA reads TGTGCCAGCAGCTGGAGGGTTCAGGGGACGAACACCGGGGAGCTGTTTTTT. Translating it yields CASSWRVQGTNTGELFF.

This CDR3 reads CATLETGTHTDTQYF. The CDR3 DNA reads as TGTGCCACACTTGAAACCGGGACTCACACAGATACGCAGTATTTT. The rearrangement uses TRBV7-6 and TRBJ2-3, with D perhaps TRBD2 (6 bases). V dropped 10 bases and J dropped 2 bases, with 19 bases sitting between them. The germline V gene has CDR1 SGHVS and CDR2 FNYEAQ. The CDR3 totals 15 residues.

V gene TRBV9 combines with J gene TRBJ2-5; no firm D call. The CDR3 runs 15 residues. Germline V gene lookup returns CDR1 SGDLS and CDR2 YYNGEE. Trimming stripped 6 bases from V and 0 bases from J, with 15 bases between. CDR3 in DNA: TGTGCCAGCACCCCAGGCAGTTTGTACCAAGAGACCCAGTACTTC. It translates to CASTPGSLYQETQYF. The complete variable domain, with remaining parts taken from reference TRBV9 and TRBJ2-5, reads DSGVTQTPKHLITATGQRVTLRCSPRSGDLSVYWYQQSLDQGLQFLIQYYNGEERAKGNILERFSAQQFPDLHSELNLSSLELGDSALYFCASTPGSLYQETQYFGPGTRLLVL.

This clone was picked up one time. The chain recombines TRBV28 with TRBJ1-1; the match to TRBD1 covers 7 bases. The CDR3 covers 14 residues. The junction had 5 bases not matched to a gene; V was cut back by 6 bases and J by 1 base. Germline assignment: CDR1 MDHEN and CDR2 SYDVKM. The CDR3 nucleotides read TGTGCCAGCAGGTCAGGGGGAGAGAACACTGAAGCTTTCTTT. Its protein product is CASRSGGENTEAFF.

The gene calls are TRBV4-3 and TRBJ2-5, with unresolved D. This CDR3 has 15 amino acids. The germline V and J ends were trimmed by 1 base and 4 bases, with 13 bases remaining between them. The germline gives CDR1 LGHNA, CDR2 YSLEER. CDR3 in DNA: TGCGCCAGCAGCCAAGGGTGGACCTCCCGAGAGACCCAGTACTTC. It codes for CASSQGWTSRETQYF.